The present TCR beta chain was sequenced within a study of CD8 T cells in ankylosing spondylitis. Study-level points and caveats: Researchers reportedly found disease-linked clones significantly enriched in matched ankylosing spondylitis synovial fluid. What appeared characteristic of ankylosing spondylitis blood was a TCR beta motif of fewer than ten highly homologous variants. A subset of motif variants has previously been described in the synovial fluid and blood of reactive arthritis.

As regards this clonotype: As yet, its antigen is unknown.

The V segment lost 5 bases and the J segment 5 bases; nucleotides outside the gene matches: 6. This CDR3 spans 15 amino acids. CDR1 and CDR2 (germline): SEHNR, FQNEAQ (reference sequence). Quantitative 5'-RACE with molecular barcodes was used to make the TCR beta libraries. TCRdb called the 5' RACE reads again in MiXCR, with one record for every CDR3 protein. This table has about 160,000 distinct CDR3 sequences, about 42% appearing once. The material sequenced was synovial fluid, either unsorted or a sorted T cell fraction (not recorded which). The genes are TRBV7-9 and TRBJ1-4; TRBD1 aligns across 9 bases. The sequence was obtained from a male donor with ankylosing spondylitis. Here the CDR3 reads CASSQGQGENEKLFF. The CDR3 DNA follows: TGTGCCAGCAGCCAGGGACAGGGAGAGAATGAAAAACTGTTTTTT.